This T cell receptor (beta chain) appears in the sequencing data of a study of blood T cell repertoires in COVID-19 (dated by TCRdb to about 2020). Broadly, across the study: Collaborator samples came from the United States, Italy and Spain and covered acute and convalescent phases of COVID-19. The repertoires were released in a freely available public database meant as a resource for research on the immune response to SARS-CoV-2. The material from the prospective study consisted of cDNA or gDNA derived from T cells, B-cell-depleted T cells, or PBMCs. Samples came from the ongoing ImmuneRACE study (first 160 participants) plus 1,254 subjects from 6 global collaborators. Subjects who had been exposed to COVID-19, were actively infected with it, or had recovered from it provided the deeply sampled blood TCRbeta repertoires that made up the dataset. Where HLA class I and class II types were available, the types were taken from metadata supplied by the sample provider, not from assay-based typing. Nearly every sample came with metadata listing a de-identified subject ID, COVID-19 status, age in years and sex.

In the prospective study, participants were roughly 18 to 100 years old, resided in about two dozen geographic areas of the United States, and were enrolled through a virtual design. In the prospective study, participants were assigned to cohorts based on the clinical history participants reported in a screening survey and a study questionnaire. For ImmuneRACE Cohort 3, a participant was defined as recovered based on two consecutive negative NP/OP PCR tests, clearance by a healthcare professional, or resolution of symptoms. Mobile phlebotomists in the prospective study collected whole blood, serum and a nasopharyngeal or oropharyngeal swab from every participant. Prospective study participants could optionally give additional blood draws and questionnaires over an approximately 2-month period. Prospective study blood samples were shipped either frozen or at room temperature before DNA extraction.

What the work shows at the level of the full study, not this receptor alone: The amount of clinical and demographic metadata varied by source and participant and was provided uncurated.

Counted from cysteine to phenylalanine, this CDR3 has 16 amino acids. Only CDR3 DNA remains: 48 bases, in frame from the first base. Ends trimmed: V by 7 bases, J by 4 bases; bases unmatched to a gene: 14. Per the germline V gene, MDHEN is the CDR1 and SYDVKM is the CDR2. The immunoSEQ Assay, a bias-controlled multiplex PCR, was used to amplify TCRbeta CDR3 regions from genomic DNA. In the source study's methods: The number of nucleated cells in each sample was estimated from the amplification of reference gene primers within the assay. Sequence reads were collapsed and filtered to measure the absolute abundance of every unique TCRbeta CDR3 rearrangement. For each sample, productive Simpson clonality was calculated by taking the square root of Simpson's diversity index across productive rearrangements. What TCRdb holds here is the immuneACCESS table cut down to in-frame rearrangements. Part of the clones is not present; checked against another copy, under half of the missing clones reflect an unresolved V gene, and the others are unexplained. That table is the source of V, J and clone size, and D and trimming were worked out from the DNA. The sample table records roughly 240,000 clones; around 86% of these occur just once. The top ten clones comprise about 2.1% of the sample.

Regarding this clone: The antigen it recognizes is unknown. Base qualities were left out, and no much larger clone turns up one base away.

The material sequenced was PBMCs or T cells enriched from blood (not recorded which). The chain joins TRBV28 to TRBJ2-3; 7 central nucleotides agree with TRBD2. This sequence was found in a woman aged 50 to 60 who had recovered from COVID-19. For the CDR3, the sequence is CASIPGGSLAPDTQYF. The DNA is TGTGCCAGCATCCCGGGGGGTAGCCTAGCGCCAGATACGCAGTATTTT. The CDR3, completed at both ends by the reference TRBV28 and TRBJ2-3 genes, gives the full variable domain DVKVTQSSRYLVKRTGEKVFLECVQDMDHENMFWYRQDPGLGLRLIYFSYDVKMKEKGDIPEGYSVSREKKERFSLILESASTNQTSMYLCASIPGGSLAPDTQYFGPGTRLTVL.